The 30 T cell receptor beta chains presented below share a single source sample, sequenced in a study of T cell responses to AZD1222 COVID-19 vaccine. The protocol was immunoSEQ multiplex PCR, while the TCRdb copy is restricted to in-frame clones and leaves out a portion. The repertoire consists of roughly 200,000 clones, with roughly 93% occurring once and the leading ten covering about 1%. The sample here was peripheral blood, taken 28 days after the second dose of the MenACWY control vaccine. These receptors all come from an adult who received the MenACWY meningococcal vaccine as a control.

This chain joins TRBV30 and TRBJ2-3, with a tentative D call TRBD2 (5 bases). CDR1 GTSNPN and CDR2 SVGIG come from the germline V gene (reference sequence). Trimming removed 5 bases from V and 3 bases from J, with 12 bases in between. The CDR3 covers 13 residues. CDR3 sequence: CAWDARTTDTQYF. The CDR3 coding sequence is TGTGCCTGGGACGCGCGGACTACAGATACGCAGTATTTT.

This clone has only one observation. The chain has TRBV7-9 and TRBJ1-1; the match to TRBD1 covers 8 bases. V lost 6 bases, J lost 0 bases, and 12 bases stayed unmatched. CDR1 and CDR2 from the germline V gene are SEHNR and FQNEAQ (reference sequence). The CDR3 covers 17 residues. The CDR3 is CASRRFPDRGLNTEAFF. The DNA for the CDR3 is TGTGCCAGCAGACGATTCCCCGACAGGGGACTGAACACTGAAGCTTTCTTT.

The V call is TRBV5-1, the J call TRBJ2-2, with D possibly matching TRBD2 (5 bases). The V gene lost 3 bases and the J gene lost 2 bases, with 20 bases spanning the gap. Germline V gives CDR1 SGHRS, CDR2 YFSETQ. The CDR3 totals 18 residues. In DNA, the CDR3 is TGCGCCAGCAGCTCCGGGGTGGGGAGCTATTCCAACACCGGGGAGCTGTTTTTT. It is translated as CASSSGVGSYSNTGELFF. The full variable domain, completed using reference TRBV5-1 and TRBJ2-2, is KAGVTQTPRYLIKTRGQQVTLSCSPISGHRSVSWYQQTPGQGLQFLFEYFSETQRNKGNFPGRFSGRQFSNSRSEMNVSTLELGDSALYLCASSSGVGSYSNTGELFFGEGSRLTVL.

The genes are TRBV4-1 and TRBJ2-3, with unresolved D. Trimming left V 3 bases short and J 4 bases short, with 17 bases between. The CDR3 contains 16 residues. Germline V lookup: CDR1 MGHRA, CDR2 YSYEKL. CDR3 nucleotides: TGCGCCAGCAGCCACGTAAACCTGGTTAATTCAGATACGCAGTATTTT. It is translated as CASSHVNLVNSDTQYF.

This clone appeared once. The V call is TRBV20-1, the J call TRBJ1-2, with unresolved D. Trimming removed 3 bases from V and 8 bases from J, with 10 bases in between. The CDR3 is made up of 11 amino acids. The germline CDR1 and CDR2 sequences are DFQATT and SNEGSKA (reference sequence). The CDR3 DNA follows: TGCAGTGCTAGCGTAGTTGTGGGCTACACCTTC. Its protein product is CSASVVVGYTF.

CDR3 nucleotides: TGTGCCACTTCCGACAGGGTCCCTGGTACCATATATTTT. Encoded protein: CATSDRVPGTIYF. V usage is TRBV19 and J usage is TRBJ1-3; 7 nucleotides agree with TRBD1. After removal of 10 bases from V and 10 bases from J, the junction contained 13 bases not matched to a gene. CDR3 length: 13 residues. In germline, CDR1 is LNHDA, CDR2 SQIVND (reference sequence). Full variable domain (remainder filled in from reference TRBV19 and TRBJ1-3): DGGITQSPKYLFRKEGQNVTLSCEQNLNHDAMYWYRQDPGQGLRLIYYSQIVNDFQKGDIAEGYSVSREKKESFPLTVTSAQKNPTAFYLCATSDRVPGTIYFGEGSWLTVV.

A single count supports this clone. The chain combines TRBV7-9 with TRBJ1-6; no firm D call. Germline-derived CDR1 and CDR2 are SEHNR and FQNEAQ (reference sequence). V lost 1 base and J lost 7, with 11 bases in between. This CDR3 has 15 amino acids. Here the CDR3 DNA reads TGTGCCAGCAGCTTAGAGTCGGGGTTAAATTCACCCCTCCACTTT. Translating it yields CASSLESGLNSPLHF. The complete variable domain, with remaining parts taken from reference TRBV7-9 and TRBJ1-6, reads DTGVSQNPRHKITKRGQNVTFRCDPISEHNRLYWYRQTLGQGPEFLTYFQNEAQLEKSRLLSDRFSAERPKGSFSTLEIQRTEQGDSAMYLCASSLESGLNSPLHFGNGTRLTVT.

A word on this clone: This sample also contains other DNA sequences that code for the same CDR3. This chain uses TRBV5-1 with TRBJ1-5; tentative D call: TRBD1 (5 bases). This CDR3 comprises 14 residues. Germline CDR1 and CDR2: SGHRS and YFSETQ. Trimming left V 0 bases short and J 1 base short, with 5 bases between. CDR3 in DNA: TGCGCCAGCAGCTTGGCAGGGAGCAATCAGCCCCAGCATTTT. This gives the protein CASSLAGSNQPQHF. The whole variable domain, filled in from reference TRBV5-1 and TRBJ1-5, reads KAGVTQTPRYLIKTRGQQVTLSCSPISGHRSVSWYQQTPGQGLQFLFEYFSETQRNKGNFPGRFSGRQFSNSRSEMNVSTLELGDSALYLCASSLAGSNQPQHFGDGTRLSIL.

The CDR3 loop is CASSNRDRSSGANVLTF. Here the CDR3 DNA reads TGTGCCAGCAGCAACCGGGACAGGTCCTCTGGGGCCAACGTCCTGACTTTC. The rearrangement uses TRBV7-6 and TRBJ2-6; 8 bases fit TRBD1. CDR1 is SGHVS and CDR2 is FNYEAQ in the germline V gene. CDR3 length: 17 amino acids. The V and J ends lost 5 bases and 0 bases, in that order; junction bases with no gene match: 6.

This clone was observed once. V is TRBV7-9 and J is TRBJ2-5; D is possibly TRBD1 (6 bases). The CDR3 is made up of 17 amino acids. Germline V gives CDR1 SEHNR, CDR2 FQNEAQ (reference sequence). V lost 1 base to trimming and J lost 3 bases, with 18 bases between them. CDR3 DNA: TGTGCCAGCAGCTTAGTCCCCCCGGACAGAGAGAAAGAGACCCAGTACTTC. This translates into CASSLVPPDREKETQYF.

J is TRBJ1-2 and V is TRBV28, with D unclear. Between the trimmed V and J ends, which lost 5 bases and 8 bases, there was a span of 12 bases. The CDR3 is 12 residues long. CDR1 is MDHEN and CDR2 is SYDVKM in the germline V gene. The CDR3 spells CASSPSTRGYTF. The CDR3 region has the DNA TGTGCCAGCAGTCCCAGTACGAGGGGCTACACCTTC.

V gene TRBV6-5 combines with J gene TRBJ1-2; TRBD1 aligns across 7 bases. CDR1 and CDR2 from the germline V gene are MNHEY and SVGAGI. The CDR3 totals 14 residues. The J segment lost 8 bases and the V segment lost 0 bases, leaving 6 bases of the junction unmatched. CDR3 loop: CASSYSKLTGGYTF. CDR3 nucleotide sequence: TGTGCCAGCAGTTACTCGAAATTGACAGGGGGCTACACCTTC.

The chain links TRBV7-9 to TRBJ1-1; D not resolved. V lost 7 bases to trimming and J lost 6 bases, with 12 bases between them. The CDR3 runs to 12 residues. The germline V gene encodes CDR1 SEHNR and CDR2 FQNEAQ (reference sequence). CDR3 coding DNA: TGTGCCAGCACGACCCGTGGGTCTGAAGCTTTCTTT. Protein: CASTTRGSEAFF. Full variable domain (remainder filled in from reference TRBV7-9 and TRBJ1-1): DTGVSQNPRHKITKRGQNVTFRCDPISEHNRLYWYRQTLGQGPEFLTYFQNEAQLEKSRLLSDRFSAERPKGSFSTLEIQRTEQGDSAMYLCASTTRGSEAFFGQGTRLTVV.

The CDR3 coding sequence is TGTGCCAGCAGCTTGACTAGCGGGGGGTCGTTTTTCGCGAATGAGCAGTTCTTC. Amino acids: CASSLTSGGSFFANEQFF. The V call is TRBV5-4, the J call TRBJ2-1, with 12 positions matching TRBD2. Per germline, CDR1 SGHNT and CDR2 YYREEE (reference sequence). The CDR3 is made up of 18 amino acids. V gave up 1 base and J gave up 7 bases; unmatched junction bases: 12.

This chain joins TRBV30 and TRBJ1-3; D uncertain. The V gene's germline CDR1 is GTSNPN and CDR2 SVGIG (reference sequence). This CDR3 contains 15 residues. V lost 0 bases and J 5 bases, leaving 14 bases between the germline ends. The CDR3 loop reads CAWSVPGSFRNTIYF. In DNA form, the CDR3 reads TGTGCCTGGAGTGTACCTGGGAGCTTCCGAAACACCATATATTTT.

Here the CDR3 reads CASSSTGSQQFF. The CDR3 DNA sequence: TGTGCCAGCAGCTCGACAGGGAGTCAGCAGTTCTTC. The rearrangement joins TRBV7-2 to TRBJ2-1; 7 nucleotides align to TRBD1. Germline V gene lookup returns CDR1 SGHTA and CDR2 FQGNSA. V gave up 4 bases and J gave up 11 bases; unmatched junction bases: 5. The CDR3 is made up of 12 amino acids.

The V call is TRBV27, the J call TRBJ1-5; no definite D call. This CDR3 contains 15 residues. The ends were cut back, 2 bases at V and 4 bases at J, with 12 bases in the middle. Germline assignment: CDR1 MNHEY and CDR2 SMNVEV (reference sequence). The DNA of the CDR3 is TGTGCCAGCAGTTTAAGGGAAGGTGGAAATCAGCCCCAGCATTTT. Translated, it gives CASSLREGGNQPQHF.

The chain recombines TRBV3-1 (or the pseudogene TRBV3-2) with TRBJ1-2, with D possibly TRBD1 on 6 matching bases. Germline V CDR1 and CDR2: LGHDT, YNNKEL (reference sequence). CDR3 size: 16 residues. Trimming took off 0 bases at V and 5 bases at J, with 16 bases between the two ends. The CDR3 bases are TGTGCCAGCAGCCAAGAAGCGACAGGCAGATTTTATGGCTACACCTTC. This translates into CASSQEATGRFYGYTF.

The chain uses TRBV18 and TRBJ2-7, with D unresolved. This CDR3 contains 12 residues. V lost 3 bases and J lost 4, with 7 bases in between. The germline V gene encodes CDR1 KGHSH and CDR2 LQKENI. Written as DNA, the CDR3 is TGTGCCAGCTCACCGGACCTGTACGAGCAGTACTTC. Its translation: CASSPDLYEQYF.

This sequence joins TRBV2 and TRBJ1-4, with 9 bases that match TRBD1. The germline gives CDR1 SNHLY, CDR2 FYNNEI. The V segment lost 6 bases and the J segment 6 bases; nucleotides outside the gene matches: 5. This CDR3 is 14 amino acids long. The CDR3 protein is CASSTDRGDEKLFF. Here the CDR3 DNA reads TGTGCCAGCAGCACAGACAGGGGGGATGAAAAACTGTTTTTT.

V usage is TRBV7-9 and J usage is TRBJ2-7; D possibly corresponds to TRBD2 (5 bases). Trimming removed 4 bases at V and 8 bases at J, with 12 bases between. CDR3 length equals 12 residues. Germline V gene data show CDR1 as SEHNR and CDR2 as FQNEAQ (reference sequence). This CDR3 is CASSSGLGKQYF. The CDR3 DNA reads TGTGCCAGCAGCTCAGGACTTGGTAAGCAGTACTTC.

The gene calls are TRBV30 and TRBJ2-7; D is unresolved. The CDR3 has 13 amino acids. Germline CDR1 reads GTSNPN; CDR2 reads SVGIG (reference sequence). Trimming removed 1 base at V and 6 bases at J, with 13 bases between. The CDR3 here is CAWSGIGRGEQYF. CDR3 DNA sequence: TGTGCCTGGAGTGGGATAGGAAGAGGCGAGCAGTACTTC.

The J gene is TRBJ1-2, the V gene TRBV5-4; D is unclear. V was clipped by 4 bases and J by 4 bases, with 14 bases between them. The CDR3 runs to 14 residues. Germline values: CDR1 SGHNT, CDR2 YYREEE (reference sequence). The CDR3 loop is CASSPREGSYGYTF. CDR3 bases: TGTGCCAGCAGCCCCCGTGAGGGAAGCTATGGCTACACCTTC.

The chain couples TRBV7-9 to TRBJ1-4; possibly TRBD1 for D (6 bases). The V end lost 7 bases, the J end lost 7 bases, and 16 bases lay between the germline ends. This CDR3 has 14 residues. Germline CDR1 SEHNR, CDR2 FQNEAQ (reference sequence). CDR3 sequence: CASTVDRVREKLFF. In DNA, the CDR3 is TGTGCCAGCACCGTGGACAGAGTACGTGAAAAACTGTTTTTT.

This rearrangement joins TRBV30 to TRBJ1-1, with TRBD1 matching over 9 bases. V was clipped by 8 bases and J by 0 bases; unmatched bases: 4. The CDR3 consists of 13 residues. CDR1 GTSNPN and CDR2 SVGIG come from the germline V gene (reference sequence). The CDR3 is CAGTGSMNTEAFF. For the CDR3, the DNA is TGTGCCGGGACAGGGAGCATGAACACTGAAGCTTTCTTT.

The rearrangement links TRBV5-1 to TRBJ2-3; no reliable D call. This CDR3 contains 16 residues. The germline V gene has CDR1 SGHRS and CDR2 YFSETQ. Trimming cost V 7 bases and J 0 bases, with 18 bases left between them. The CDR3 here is CASGTLMAASTDTQYF. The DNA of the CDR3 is TGCGCCAGCGGAACCTTGATGGCAGCTAGCACAGATACGCAGTATTTT.

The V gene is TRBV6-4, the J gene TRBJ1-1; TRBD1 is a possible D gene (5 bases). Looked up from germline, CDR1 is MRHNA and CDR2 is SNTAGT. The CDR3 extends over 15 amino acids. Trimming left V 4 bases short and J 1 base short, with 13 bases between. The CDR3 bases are TGTGCCAGCAGTGTAGGGACGGGACCGAACACTGAAGCTTTCTTT. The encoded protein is CASSVGTGPNTEAFF.

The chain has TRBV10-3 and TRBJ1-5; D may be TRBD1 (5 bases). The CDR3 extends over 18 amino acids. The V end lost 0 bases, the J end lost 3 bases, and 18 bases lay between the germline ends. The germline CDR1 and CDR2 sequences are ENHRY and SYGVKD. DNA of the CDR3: TGTGCCATCAGTGAGTCAGGGTTGGGGGTAGGAAACAATCAGCCCCAGCATTTT. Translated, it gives CAISESGLGVGNNQPQHF.

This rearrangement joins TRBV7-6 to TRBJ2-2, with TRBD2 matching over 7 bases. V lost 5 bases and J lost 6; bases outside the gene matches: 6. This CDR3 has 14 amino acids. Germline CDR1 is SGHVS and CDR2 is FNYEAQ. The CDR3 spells CASSMRGKPGELFF. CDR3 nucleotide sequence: TGTGCCAGCAGCATGCGGGGGAAACCCGGGGAGCTGTTTTTT.

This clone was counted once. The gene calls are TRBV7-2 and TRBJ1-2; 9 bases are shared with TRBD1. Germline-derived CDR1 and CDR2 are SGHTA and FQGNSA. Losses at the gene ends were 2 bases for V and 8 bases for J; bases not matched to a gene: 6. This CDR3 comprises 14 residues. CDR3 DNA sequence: TGTGCCAGCAGCTTAACACAGGGGGCCCGAGGCTACACCTTC. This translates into CASSLTQGARGYTF.